Presented here are 30 T cell receptor beta chains from one specimen sequenced in a study of a mutant IDH1 vaccine in newly diagnosed glioma. These TCRs' antigens remain unknown. This table comes from immunoSEQ multiplex PCR, and its TCRdb copy is limited to in-frame clones, with some not included. The sample consists of roughly 86,000 clones, roughly 91% of them appearing once. Time point described: week 47, end of study. Mutant IDH1 20-mer peptide, at 300 ug, made up each vaccine dose, with topical imiquimod. Material: PBMCs, obtained from a glioma patient whose treatment included an IDH1 peptide vaccine. These receptors came from a woman aged 50 to 60 with glioma.

V usage is TRBV5-1 and J usage is TRBJ2-2; D could derive from TRBD1 or TRBD2 (5 bases each). Germline loops: CDR1 SGHRS, CDR2 YFSETQ. The CDR3 covers 13 residues. Trimming left V 4 bases short and J 5 bases short, with 9 bases between. The CDR3 DNA follows: TGCGCCAGCAGCCCGGGGACGACCGGGGAGCTGTTTTTT. Amino acid sequence: CASSPGTTGELFF.

This clone showed up just a few times. The chain joins TRBV6-1 to TRBJ1-1; a possible D gene is TRBD1 (5 bases). In germline, CDR1 is MNHNS, CDR2 SASEGT. V was clipped by 4 bases and J by 0 bases, with 9 bases between them. This CDR3 has 14 amino acids. The DNA for the CDR3 is TGTGCCAGCAGTGTAGAGGGACTGAACACTGAAGCTTTCTTT. Its translation: CASSVEGLNTEAFF.

The CDR3 region has the DNA TGTGCCAGTAGTATTTCTCGGGATGAGCAGTTCTTC. Amino acids: CASSISRDEQFF. The chain links TRBV19 to TRBJ2-1, with D hard to call. Germline values: CDR1 LNHDA, CDR2 SQIVND (reference sequence). This CDR3 region has 12 residues. The V end was cut by 3 bases, the J end by 8 bases, with 8 bases between.

The chain employs TRBV10-1 and TRBJ2-5; D call uncertain. Germline V lookup: CDR1 WNHNN, CDR2 SYGVQD (reference sequence). Trimming pared 3 bases from V and 2 bases from J, leaving 7 bases between. This CDR3 has 13 residues. DNA of the CDR3: TGCGCCAGCAGTGACCAGTTTCAAGAGACCCAGTACTTC. Translation: CASSDQFQETQYF.

The V gene is TRBV19, the J gene TRBJ2-3; 8 bases fit TRBD1. The V segment lost 5 bases and the J segment 6 bases; nucleotides outside the gene matches: 10. CDR1 and CDR2 (germline): LNHDA, SQIVND (reference sequence). CDR3 length equals 15 residues. CDR3 DNA sequence: TGTGCCAGTAGTTTGGCAGGGGGCCGGAGGGATACGCAGTATTTT. This translates into CASSLAGGRRDTQYF.

This clone was counted once. This chain uses TRBV6-1 with TRBJ1-5, with D unclear. Germline values: CDR1 MNHNS, CDR2 SASEGT. The CDR3 is made up of 14 amino acids. Trimming took 3 bases from V and 3 from J, leaving 9 bases between them. The CDR3 DNA sequence: TGTGCCAGCAGTGATGTAGGGAACAATCAGCCCCAGCATTTT. It is translated as CASSDVGNNQPQHF.

V is TRBV27 and J is TRBJ1-5; perhaps TRBD1 as D (5 bases). This CDR3 is built from 14 residues. Trimming removed 5 bases from V and 7 bases from J, with 15 bases in between. Germline CDR1 reads MNHEY; CDR2 reads SMNVEV (reference sequence). The CDR3 region has the DNA TGTGCCAGCAGTAGATGGGGGGTGGAACAGCCCCAGCATTTT. It yields the protein CASSRWGVEQPQHF.

V gene TRBV11-2 combines with J gene TRBJ2-3, with D perhaps matching TRBD1 (5 bases). The CDR3 is 15 residues long. CDR1 and CDR2 (germline): SGHAT, FQNNGV. Trimming took 5 bases from V and 2 from J, leaving 14 bases between them. CDR3 region: CASSPGAAPTDTQYF. The CDR3 DNA follows: TGTGCCAGCAGCCCTGGGGCGGCCCCCACAGATACGCAGTATTTT.

The chain joins TRBV9 to TRBJ1-6; unclear D gene. V was cut by 2 bases and J by 5 bases, with 14 bases left in between. CDR3 size: 16 residues. Germline CDR1 reads SGDLS; CDR2 reads YYNGEE. CDR3 sequence: CASSVSPGSDNSPLHF. The CDR3 DNA reads TGTGCCAGCAGCGTGTCACCCGGGTCTGATAATTCACCCCTCCACTTT.

In nucleotides, the CDR3 is TGTGCCAGCATCCCAGGGGGCAAAGTCGCGGTGAACACTGAAGCTTTCTTT. Translated, it gives CASIPGGKVAVNTEAFF. The chain uses TRBV27 and TRBJ1-1; 8 bases map to TRBD1. The junction had 13 bases not matched to a gene; V was cut back by 7 bases and J by 0 bases. Looked up from germline, CDR1 is MNHEY and CDR2 is SMNVEV (reference sequence). CDR3 length: 17 amino acids.

This rearrangement joins TRBV2 to TRBJ1-2; D is unresolved. V dropped 7 bases and J dropped 4 bases, with 10 bases sitting between them. Germline V gene sequence: CDR1 SNHLY, CDR2 FYNNEI. CDR3 length: 12 amino acids. The CDR3 nucleotides read TGTGCCAGCACTGCGGGCAGCTATGGCTACACCTTC. This encodes CASTAGSYGYTF.

The genes are TRBV28 and TRBJ1-2, with a weak D call TRBD1 (5 bases). The germline V gene encodes CDR1 MDHEN and CDR2 SYDVKM. V lost 1 base to trimming and J lost 7 bases, with 13 bases between them. This CDR3 is 14 amino acids long. The CDR3 protein is CASSLSGGFSGYTF. CDR3 nucleotide sequence: TGTGCCAGCAGTTTATCGGGGGGATTCAGTGGCTACACCTTC.

The chain recombines TRBV7-9 with TRBJ2-3; D ambiguous. The CDR3 extends over 14 amino acids. Per germline, CDR1 SEHNR and CDR2 FQNEAQ (reference sequence). V shed 10 bases and J shed 0 bases, with 14 bases lying between them. In nucleotides, the CDR3 is TGTGCCACCCTCTCGGTCAGCAGCACAGATACGCAGTATTTT. It specifies CATLSVSSTDTQYF.

V and J are TRBV11-2 and TRBJ2-3, with TRBD2 identical over 9 bases. V shed 7 bases, J shed 0 bases, and the junction held 17 bases outside the gene matches. Germline V gene data show CDR1 as SGHAT and CDR2 as FQNNGV. The CDR3 extends over 19 amino acids. Written as DNA, the CDR3 is TGTGCCAGCATCCGGGGGGCTAGCGGGACCCCCCGTAGCACAGATACGCAGTATTTT. Protein product: CASIRGASGTPRSTDTQYF.

The rearrangement links TRBV19 to TRBJ2-4; 10 positions agree with TRBD1. Germline V CDR1 and CDR2: LNHDA, SQIVND (reference sequence). There are 17 residues in the CDR3. The V gene end was trimmed by 1 base and the J gene end by 0 bases; junction bases not matched to a gene: 3. The CDR3 DNA is TGTGCCAGTAGTATAGGAGGGGACAGGGGAGCCAAAAACATTCAGTACTTC. As protein: CASSIGGDRGAKNIQYF.

The rearrangement links TRBV6-5 to TRBJ2-7; 7 bases fit TRBD2. Per the germline V gene, CDR1 is MNHEY and CDR2 is SVGAGI. The CDR3 totals 12 residues. V lost 5 bases and J lost 2; bases outside the gene matches: 0. The CDR3 region is CASSGTTYEQYF. For the CDR3, the DNA is TGTGCCAGCAGTGGGACTACCTACGAGCAGTACTTC.

The chain links TRBV29-1 to TRBJ2-7; 11 bases match TRBD1. The CDR3 totals 14 residues. Per germline, CDR1 SQVTM and CDR2 ANQGSEA. V shed 6 bases, J shed 2 bases, and the junction held 6 bases outside the gene matches. The CDR3: CSVRPGQGAYEQYF. For the CDR3, the DNA is TGCAGCGTACGGCCGGGACAGGGGGCCTACGAGCAGTACTTC.

The rearrangement uses TRBV7-6 and TRBJ1-1, with D uncertain. This CDR3 comprises 15 residues. With 1 base removed from V and 1 base from J, the gap between germline ends came to 10 bases. The germline CDR1 and CDR2 sequences are SGHVS and FNYEAQ. The CDR3 DNA follows: TGTGCCAGCAGCTTAGGCCCCTCGGGGAACACTGAAGCTTTCTTT. It translates to CASSLGPSGNTEAFF.

The rearrangement links TRBV30 to TRBJ2-1, with D unclear. The CDR3 extends over 14 amino acids. The germline gives CDR1 GTSNPN, CDR2 SVGIG (reference sequence). V lost 0 bases and J lost 15, with 21 bases in between. The CDR3 here is CAWSVRLQVGIRFF. CDR3 bases: TGTGCCTGGAGTGTACGGCTGCAGGTGGGCATTAGGTTCTTC.

The J gene is TRBJ2-5, the V gene TRBV7-9; 7 bases line up with TRBD2. This CDR3 is built from 15 residues. The V and J ends lost 5 bases and 2 bases, in that order; junction bases with no gene match: 8. In germline, CDR1 is SEHNR, CDR2 FQNEAQ (reference sequence). CDR3 residues: CASSRVSGLQETQYF. CDR3 sequence (DNA): TGTGCCAGCAGCCGGGTTAGCGGGTTACAAGAGACCCAGTACTTC.

V gene TRBV2 combines with J gene TRBJ2-1; 9 bases align to TRBD2. CDR3 length: 16 amino acids. Germline CDR1 reads SNHLY; CDR2 reads FYNNEI. The V gene end was trimmed by 1 base and the J gene end by 9 bases; junction bases not matched to a gene: 10. The DNA of the CDR3 is TGTGCCAGCAGTGAAGGTGGAGCGGGAGGCCAGGGTGAGCAGTTCTTC. It translates to CASSEGGAGGQGEQFF. Full variable domain (outside the CDR3, taken from reference TRBV2 and TRBJ2-1): EPEVTQTPSHQVTQMGQEVILRCVPISNHLYFYWYRQILGQKVEFLVSFYNNEISEKSEIFDDQFSVERPDGSNFTLKIRSTKLEDSAMYFCASSEGGAGGQGEQFFGPGTRLTVL.

This rearrangement joins TRBV7-9 to TRBJ2-3, with TRBD2 matching 7 bases. Germline V CDR1 and CDR2: SEHNR, FQNEAQ (reference sequence). V lost 11 bases to trimming and J lost 5 bases; unmatched junction nucleotides: 4. This CDR3 comprises 11 residues. CDR3 protein: CAWEGLDTQYF. DNA for the CDR3: TGTGCCTGGGAGGGCCTAGATACGCAGTATTTT.

J is TRBJ2-5 and V is TRBV5-1; D may match TRBD1 or TRBD2 (5 bases each). Trimming took off 4 bases at V and 3 bases at J, with 13 bases between the two ends. CDR1 and CDR2 (germline): SGHRS, YFSETQ. The CDR3 sequence is 14 residues long. CDR3 bases: TGCGCCAGCAGCCCAACGGGACCAGAAGAGACCCAGTACTTC. This encodes CASSPTGPEETQYF.

The rearrangement links TRBV7-3 to TRBJ2-3, with 13 nucleotides matching TRBD2. Germline V gene data show CDR1 as SGHTA and CDR2 as FQGTGA. The length of the CDR3 is 16 residues. V shed 5 bases, J shed 5 bases, and the junction held 7 bases outside the gene matches. The CDR3 spells CASSPGLAGAKDTQYF. The CDR3 nucleotides read TGTGCCAGCAGCCCAGGACTAGCGGGAGCAAAAGATACGCAGTATTTT.

The chain is built from TRBV27 and TRBJ2-3; D is unclear. The germline gives CDR1 MNHEY, CDR2 SMNVEV (reference sequence). The germline V and J ends were trimmed by 0 bases and 6 bases, with 13 bases remaining between them. This CDR3 region has 15 residues. CDR3 DNA: TGTGCCAGCAGTTTATCGGTCAGGTATTCTGATACGCAGTATTTT. Translation: CASSLSVRYSDTQYF.

This chain links TRBV4-1 with TRBJ2-3, with D uncertain. The CDR3 extends over 15 amino acids. Germline V lookup: CDR1 MGHRA, CDR2 YSYEKL. Trimming shortened V by 0 bases and J by 4 bases, and 11 bases separated the two germline ends. Written as DNA, the CDR3 is TGCGCCAGCAGCCAAGAGTACGGACCGGCAGATACGCAGTATTTT. Amino acid sequence: CASSQEYGPADTQYF.

V and J are TRBV27 and TRBJ1-2; D might be TRBD1 (5 bases). The CDR3 has 15 residues. V was trimmed by 2 bases and J by 4 bases, leaving 14 bases between them. The germline V gene has CDR1 MNHEY and CDR2 SMNVEV (reference sequence). The DNA of the CDR3 is TGTGCCAGCAGTTTAAGGAGGGGTAGGGGCTATGGCTACACCTTC. The encoded protein is CASSLRRGRGYGYTF.

The chain is built from TRBV28 and TRBJ2-7, with 7 bases identical to TRBD2. CDR1 and CDR2 (germline): MDHEN, SYDVKM. V was clipped by 9 bases and J by 0 bases; unmatched bases: 14. The CDR3 length is 16 residues. The CDR3 here is CASLPPVGGYSYEQYF. The CDR3 nucleotides read TGTGCCAGTCTACCGCCGGTGGGAGGGTACTCCTACGAGCAGTACTTC.

V gene TRBV29-1 combines with J gene TRBJ2-3; the match to TRBD1 covers 8 bases. CDR3 length: 13 amino acids. The germline gives CDR1 SQVTM, CDR2 ANQGSEA. V shed 3 bases and J 4 bases; nucleotides not matched to a gene: 3. CDR3 coding DNA: TGCAGCGTTGAGTCAGGGGGCGCAGATACGCAGTATTTT. The encoded protein is CSVESGGADTQYF.

This chain links TRBV29-1 with TRBJ2-3, with TRBD2 as a possible D gene (5 bases). Per the germline V gene, CDR1 is SQVTM and CDR2 is ANQGSEA. The CDR3 has 12 residues. Between the trimmed V and J ends, which lost 3 bases and 2 bases, there was a span of 6 bases. The CDR3 reads CSVERDTDTQYF. CDR3 nucleotides: TGCAGCGTTGAGAGGGACACAGATACGCAGTATTTT.